The entry below gives a single TCR beta chain sequence along with its context. No antigen is known for it. TCRdb's table, derived via immunoSEQ multiplex PCR, lists solely in-frame clones and lacks some. The sample has more than 30,000 clones; approximately 86% are singletons. This sample was taken from a study of graft-versus-host responses after intestinal transplantation. Processing was applied to graft tissue in order to liberate intraepithelial and lamina propria lymphocytes. Findings and limits, study-wide: Declining HvG levels early post-transplant were linked to peak circulating GvH clone levels.

The V end lost 4 bases, the J end lost 1 base, and 11 bases lay between the germline ends. Germline-derived CDR1 and CDR2 are SGHRS and YFSETQ. The CDR3 length is 15 residues. This specimen consisted of ileum tissue, obtained 200 to 210 days after intestinal transplant. The receptor comes from a human patient who received an intestinal transplant, so some T cells may come from the graft donor. The chain recombines TRBV5-1 with TRBJ2-2, with D possibly TRBD2 on 6 matching bases. DNA for the CDR3: TGCGCCAGCAGCGCGGGGACCCGGAACACCGGGGAGCTGTTTTTT. Translation gives CASSAGTRNTGELFF. Variable domain in full (rest from reference TRBV5-1 and TRBJ2-2): KAGVTQTPRYLIKTRGQQVTLSCSPISGHRSVSWYQQTPGQGLQFLFEYFSETQRNKGNFPGRFSGRQFSNSRSEMNVSTLELGDSALYLCASSAGTRNTGELFFGEGSRLTVL.